These 14 T cell receptor beta chains share one sample of origin, sequenced in a study of T-cell reconstitution after alpha-beta-depleted transplantation in children. It was with unique molecular identifiers that the TCRbeta library was prepared. Using its own MiXCR run on the PCR reads, TCRdb lists one record per CDR3 protein. The sample has fewer than 750,000 distinct CDR3 sequences, 27% seen once. Sequenced here: PBMCs, sampled before TCRalphabeta/CD19-depleted stem cell transplant. Every receptor here comes from a boy younger than two with Wiskott-Aldrich syndrome, due to receive a stem cell transplant.

J is TRBJ2-3 and V is TRBV5-1; possible D gene TRBD2, 5 bases. Trimming removed 2 bases from V and 0 bases from J, with 10 bases in between. CDR3 length: 15 amino acids. Germline CDR1 reads SGHRS; CDR2 reads YFSETQ. The CDR3 here is CASSLAESSTDTQYF. CDR3 sequence (DNA): TGCGCCAGCAGCTTAGCGGAAAGTAGCACAGATACGCAGTATTTT.

Only a few counts were recorded for this clonotype. The chain couples TRBV20-1 to TRBJ2-1; TRBD2 aligns across 13 bases. Germline CDR1 is DFQATT and CDR2 is SNEGSKA (reference sequence). The V and J ends lost 5 bases and 6 bases, in that order; junction bases with no gene match: 7. The CDR3 runs to 15 residues. The CDR3, as DNA: TGCAGTGCTCCGCGGACTAGCGGGAGCGGCAATGAGCAGTTCTTC. Amino acid sequence: CSAPRTSGSGNEQFF.

This clonotype was counted only a few times. The chain recombines TRBV30 with TRBJ2-3; no clear D. CDR3 length equals 13 residues. CDR1 is GTSNPN, CDR2 SVGIG, per germline (reference sequence). V lost 5 bases, J lost 5 bases, and 14 bases lay in between. CDR3 in amino acids: CAWGTPSGDTQYF. The CDR3 coding sequence is TGTGCCTGGGGTACTCCGTCGGGAGATACGCAGTATTTT.

For this clonotype: Its ends do not fully match the called genes, so a read error is possible. The rearrangement uses TRBV5-1 and TRBJ2-3, with D possibly TRBD1 on 6 matching bases. In germline, CDR1 is SGHRS, CDR2 YFSETQ. This CDR3 has 14 residues. CDR3 in DNA: TGCTCCAGCAGCTTTGGACAGCCGGGAGATACGCAGTATTTT. This gives the protein CSSSFGQPGDTQYF.

The V call is TRBV7-2, the J call TRBJ1-2; D is perhaps TRBD1 (6 bases). Trimming took off 3 bases at V and 8 bases at J, with 16 bases between the two ends. The CDR3 contains 14 residues. Germline loops: CDR1 SGHTA, CDR2 FQGNSA. The CDR3 sequence: CASSFRGSFEGYTF. CDR3 DNA: TGTGCCAGCAGCTTCAGGGGTTCCTTCGAGGGCTACACCTTC.

This clonotype was observed once. The chain links TRBV20-1 to TRBJ1-5, with a weak D call TRBD1 (6 bases). The germline V and J ends were trimmed by 3 bases and 4 bases, with 13 bases remaining between them. The V gene's germline CDR1 is DFQATT and CDR2 SNEGSKA (reference sequence). This CDR3 is built from 14 residues. CDR3 nucleotide sequence: TGCAGTGCTAGTCCAGGGGCGCGGAATCAGCCCCAGCATTTT. This codes for CSASPGARNQPQHF.

The rearrangement links TRBV10-3 to TRBJ2-1, with 8 bases matching TRBD2. The J segment lost 8 bases and the V segment lost 7 bases, leaving 7 bases of the junction unmatched. The CDR3 runs 13 residues. Germline CDR1 reads ENHRY; CDR2 reads SYGVKD. In nucleotides, the CDR3 is TGTGCCATCACTAAGGGGACTAGAGATGAGCAGTTCTTC. Translation: CAITKGTRDEQFF.

The rearrangement joins TRBV20-1 to TRBJ2-7, with 12 bases lining up with TRBD2. The germline CDR1 and CDR2 sequences are DFQATT and SNEGSKA (reference sequence). The CDR3 runs to 18 residues. J lost 2 bases, V lost 4 bases, and 15 bases had no gene match. CDR3 DNA sequence: TGCAGTGCTAAAACTAGCGGGAGGTCTTCTGGGTCTCCCTACGAGCAGTACTTC. Amino acids: CSAKTSGRSSGSPYEQYF.

A few counts support this clonotype. The J gene is TRBJ2-1, the V gene TRBV5-1; TRBD2 matches 10 bases. The CDR3 sequence is 16 residues long. CDR1 and CDR2 from the germline V gene are SGHRS and YFSETQ. V lost 0 bases, J lost 6 bases, and 6 bases stayed unmatched. As DNA, the CDR3 is TGCGCCAGCAGCTTGGGAGCTAGCGGGAGTTTCAATGAGCAGTTCTTC. Protein sequence: CASSLGASGSFNEQFF.

This clonotype was recorded a few times. The genes are TRBV10-3 and TRBJ2-1; 9 bases match TRBD1. The V and J ends lost 0 bases and 1 base, in that order; junction bases with no gene match: 4. The germline V gene has CDR1 ENHRY and CDR2 SYGVKD. The CDR3 is made up of 17 amino acids. The CDR3 is CAISESRGQGSYNEQFF. The CDR3 nucleotides are TGTGCCATCAGTGAGTCGCGCGGACAGGGGTCCTACAATGAGCAGTTCTTC.

The CDR3 reads CASRQTPGLAGGFYEQYF. CDR3 in DNA: TGTGCCAGCAGACAAACTCCGGGACTAGCGGGAGGTTTCTACGAGCAGTACTTC. This chain joins TRBV6-2 or TRBV6-3 and TRBJ2-7; 15 bases are a match to TRBD2. The V and J ends lost 6 bases and 3 bases, in that order; junction bases with no gene match: 12. CDR1 MNHEY and CDR2 SVGEGT come from the germline V gene. CDR3 length equals 18 residues.

The chain joins TRBV7-9 to TRBJ2-1; 7 nucleotides agree with TRBD1. J lost 0 bases, V lost 5 bases, and 4 bases had no gene match. The germline V gene has CDR1 SEHNR and CDR2 FQNEAQ (reference sequence). The CDR3 has 15 amino acids. The CDR3 DNA follows: TGTGCCAGCAGCCTCTGGGACAGCTCCTACAATGAGCAGTTCTTC. Translation: CASSLWDSSYNEQFF.

The chain recombines TRBV6-1 with TRBJ2-6; D call uncertain. The V gene lost 7 bases and the J gene lost 3 bases, with 13 bases spanning the gap. Germline V gene sequence: CDR1 MNHNS, CDR2 SASEGT. The CDR3 covers 15 residues. DNA of the CDR3: TGTGCCAGCAAAAGCGCAACTTATGGGGCCAACGTCCTGACTTTC. Its translation: CASKSATYGANVLTF.

This chain uses TRBV2 with TRBJ2-5, with 9 bases lining up with TRBD2. The germline CDR1 and CDR2 sequences are SNHLY and FYNNEI. The CDR3 is 15 amino acids. V dropped 0 bases and J dropped 5; count of bases not matched to a gene: 4. The CDR3 sequence is CASSEAASGMETQYF. DNA for the CDR3: TGTGCCAGCAGTGAAGCGGCTAGCGGGATGGAGACCCAGTACTTC. The entire variable domain, with the rest obtained from reference TRBV2 and TRBJ2-5, is as follows: EPEVTQTPSHQVTQMGQEVILRCVPISNHLYFYWYRQILGQKVEFLVSFYNNEISEKSEIFDDQFSVERPDGSNFTLKIRSTKLEDSAMYFCASSEAASGMETQYFGPGTRLLVL.